This T cell receptor (beta chain) stems from a study of cytomegalovirus exposure and HLA in healthy donors. This clone was observed a few times. Amplification used 60 Vbeta primers and 13 Jbeta primers. The protocol was immunoSEQ multiplex PCR, while the TCRdb copy is restricted to in-frame clones and leaves out a portion. The sample consists of about 150,000 clones, 70% to 80% of them appearing once. The CDR3 is made up of 16 amino acids. Unmatched junction bases numbered 8, after V lost 5 bases and J lost 0 bases. Germline assignment: CDR1 PRHDT and CDR2 FYEKMQ (reference sequence). This chain connects TRBV13 to TRBJ1-2; TRBD1 agrees at 8 bases. This TCR derives from a man aged 25 to 45 in good health and CMV-seropositive. Source material: PBMCs. The CDR3 region has the DNA TGTGCCAGCAGCGCCAGACAGGGGTGGACTAACTATGGCTACACCTTC. Its protein is CASSARQGWTNYGYTF. The variable domain in full, with the rest retrieved from reference TRBV13 and TRBJ1-2, is AAGVIQSPRHLIKEKRETATLKCYPIPRHDTVYWYQQGPGQDPQFLISFYEKMQSDKGSIPDRFSAQQFSDYHSELNMSSLELGDSALYFCASSARQGWTNYGYTFGSGTRLTVV.